These T cell receptor beta chains were read from a single sample in a study of early T cells in non-severe SARS-CoV-2 infection. TCRdb re-called the 5' RACE reads through MiXCR, storing one row per CDR3 protein. The data hold approximately 39,000 distinct CDR3 sequences, with about 9.3% observed a single time. The sequencing input was whole blood. These receptors all stem from an adult who was a healthcare worker with PCR-confirmed SARS-CoV-2 infection or an uninfected control (not recorded which). The CDR3 runs from the conserved cysteine through the conserved F or W. D genes are given only for firm matches. Some rows mark clone size as missing; the rest say once, few, many or name a class of expanded clone.

>TRBJ2-7|10|-|TRBV2|many
CASRGYEQYF
TGTGCCAGCAGGGGTTACGAGCAGTACTTC
>TRBJ1-6|13|-|TRBV6-1|many
CATGASYNSPLHF
TGTGCCACCGGAGCCTCCTATAATTCACCCCTCCACTTT
>TRBJ2-1|13|TRBD1|TRBV29-1|-
CSATGQGFNEQFF
TGCAGCGCTACGGGACAGGGATTTAATGAGCAGTTCTTC
>TRBJ2-3|13|-|TRBV7-9|-
CASSSGATDTQYF
TGTGCCAGCAGCTCAGGAGCCACAGATACGCAGTATTTT
>TRBJ1-1|15|TRBD1|TRBV20-1|many
CSAAGQGARGTEAFF
TGCAGTGCAGCGGGACAGGGGGCGCGGGGCACTGAAGCTTTCTTT
>TRBJ1-1|11|-|TRBV7-9|-
CASSRGRVAFF
TGTGCCAGCAGCAGGGGCCGGGTAGCTTTCTTT
>TRBJ1-1|12|-|TRBV29-1|-
CSASKLNTEAFF
TGCAGCGCCAGCAAATTAAACACTGAAGCTTTCTTT
>TRBJ2-2|15|TRBD1|TRBV5-1|-
CASSAGTEASGELFF
TGCGCCAGCAGCGCCGGGACAGAGGCGTCCGGGGAGCTGTTTTTT
>TRBJ1-1|17|TRBD1|TRBV7-3|many
CASSAAPRDRVGTEAFF
TGTGCCAGCAGCGCCGCGCCTAGGGACAGGGTTGGCACTGAAGCTTTCTTT
>TRBJ2-7|16|-|TRBV7-8|-
CASSPAPSGPHYEQYF
TGTGCCAGCAGCCCAGCTCCATCTGGCCCCCACTACGAGCAGTACTTC
>TRBJ1-1|15|-|TRBV10-2|many
CATKKGPSGGTEAFF
TGCGCCACCAAGAAGGGACCCTCGGGAGGGACTGAAGCTTTCTTT
>TRBJ1-2|11|-|TRBV30|many
CAWSEEYGYTF
TGTGCCTGGAGTGAGGAATATGGCTACACCTTC
>TRBJ2-1|12|TRBD1|TRBV29-1|few
CSGSQDRGEQFF
TGCAGCGGTTCCCAGGACAGGGGTGAGCAGTTCTTC
>TRBJ2-3|14|-|TRBV6-5|many
CASSIANPTDTQYF
TGTGCCAGCAGTATAGCGAACCCCACAGATACGCAGTATTTT
>TRBJ2-7|13|TRBD1|TRBV6-1|many
CASSPEGQREQYF
TGTGCCAGCAGCCCCGAGGGACAGCGCGAGCAGTACTTC
>TRBJ2-1|15|-|TRBV5-1|many
CASSLGPNGNNEQFF
TGCGCCAGCAGCTTAGGCCCGAATGGGAACAATGAGCAGTTCTTC
>TRBJ2-1|13|-|TRBV20-1|many
CSARVTGNGEQFF
TGCAGTGCTAGGGTAACAGGGAACGGGGAGCAGTTCTTC
>TRBJ2-5|16|-|TRBV4-1|many
CASSQDKASTPETQYF
TGCGCCAGCAGCCAAGATAAGGCCAGCACCCCAGAGACCCAGTACTTC
>TRBJ1-1|11|-|TRBV27|many
CASIHGLQAFF
TGTGCCAGCATCCACGGACTTCAAGCTTTCTTT
>TRBJ1-2|10|-|TRBV6-1|-
CASSEGGRTF
TGTGCCAGCAGTGAAGGAGGGCGCACCTTC
>TRBJ2-1|14|TRBD1|TRBV7-3|many
CASSFGQGEDEQFF
TGTGCCAGCAGCTTTGGACAGGGGGAGGATGAGCAGTTCTTC
>TRBJ1-5|16|-|TRBV7-2|few
CASSLGVVAGRQPQHF
TGTGCCAGCAGCTTAGGTGTGGTGGCAGGGCGACAGCCCCAGCATTTT
>TRBJ2-5|12|TRBD2|TRBV29-1|-
CSVVFLAGTQYF
TGCAGCGTTGTCTTTCTAGCGGGGACCCAGTACTTC
>TRBJ2-7|15|-|TRBV4-3|many
CASSQESGRGYEQYF
TGCGCCAGCAGCCAAGAGTCTGGCAGGGGTTACGAGCAGTACTTC
>TRBJ2-1|14|-|TRBV7-2|few
CASSLRRLGREQFF
TGTGCCAGCAGCTTAAGGAGGCTGGGGCGGGAGCAGTTCTTC
>TRBJ2-4|19|-|TRBV20-1|many
CSARDIGGRPTLAKNIQYF
TGCAGTGCTAGAGATATTGGGGGGAGGCCCACTCTAGCCAAAAACATTCAGTACTTC
>TRBJ2-7|15|-|TRBV6-2/TRBV6-3|many
CASSPHQGGTYEQYF
TGTGCCAGCAGTCCTCATCAGGGGGGAACCTACGAGCAGTACTTC
>TRBJ2-1|17|-|TRBV9|-
CASSVDPLAGISVSQFF
TGTGCCAGCAGCGTAGACCCCCTGGCGGGGATCTCTGTGTCGCAGTTCTTC
>TRBJ2-3|16|-|TRBV12-2|medium-sized
CASRLAFRTDADTQYF
TGTGCAAGTCGCTTAGCTTTCCGGACAGACGCAGATACGCAGTATTTT
>TRBJ2-3|15|-|TRBV6-5|-
CASSYSTAGTDTQYF
TGTGCCAGCAGTTACTCGACGGCGGGCACAGATACGCAGTATTTT
>TRBJ2-1|17|-|TRBV12-3/TRBV12-4|many
CASSFQLADYSYNEQFF
TGTGCCAGCAGTTTTCAACTAGCCGACTACTCCTACAATGAGCAGTTCTTC
>TRBJ2-2|17|-|TRBV5-6|many
CASSLRGPLMNTGELFF
TGTGCCAGCAGCTTGCGGGGGCCGCTAATGAACACCGGGGAGCTGTTTTTT
>TRBJ2-1|16|-|TRBV18|-
CASSPQSRSSYNEQFF
TGTGCCAGCTCACCACAGTCGAGGAGCTCCTACAATGAGCAGTTCTTC
>TRBJ2-7|14|-|TRBV11-2|many
CASSSPGRLYEQYF
TGTGCCAGCAGCTCCCCCGGGCGTCTCTACGAGCAGTACTTC
>TRBJ2-7|13|TRBD2|TRBV29-1|many
CSGSSGRGYEQYF
TGCAGCGGGAGTAGCGGGAGGGGCTACGAGCAGTACTTC
>TRBJ1-1|13|TRBD1|TRBV20-1|-
CSARGQGVTEAFF
TGCAGTGCTAGAGGACAGGGGGTCACTGAAGCTTTCTTT
>TRBJ2-4|13|-|TRBV29-1|many
CSVEVSRMGIQYF
TGCAGCGTTGAAGTCAGCCGCATGGGGATTCAGTACTTC
>TRBJ2-2|14|-|TRBV20-1|many
CSAFRPRGPGELFF
TGCAGTGCTTTCAGGCCAAGGGGTCCCGGGGAGCTGTTTTTT
>TRBJ1-1|11|-|TRBV28|many
CASMGNTEAFF
TGTGCCAGCATGGGGAACACTGAAGCTTTCTTT
>TRBJ2-1|14|TRBD2|TRBV10-2|-
CATKTSGGHNEQFF
TGCGCCACCAAGACTAGCGGGGGACACAATGAGCAGTTCTTC